This passage covers 26 T cell receptor beta chains from one sample sequenced in a study of control samples from healthy donors and cancer patients. Method: immunoSEQ multiplex PCR; TCRdb's copy keeps in-frame clones and lacks some. Counted here are about 92,000 clones, roughly 82% occurring once; the ten biggest clones make up approximately 9.8%. Sequenced input: blood. Receptors were obtained from a woman aged 60-75 years in good health.

This chain uses TRBV11-2 with TRBJ2-3; D remains unclear. Germline V gene data show CDR1 as SGHAT and CDR2 as FQNNGV. CDR3 length: 14 residues. Trimming removed 5 bases from V and 2 bases from J, with 11 bases in between. CDR3 loop: CASSPRKDTDTQYF. CDR3 sequence (DNA): TGTGCCAGCAGCCCCCGCAAAGACACAGATACGCAGTATTTT.

This clone was detected once. As DNA, the CDR3 is TGTGCCAGCTCAACCCGGAGGGCCCGAAGAGAGCACTACGAGCAGTACTTC. Amino acids: CASSTRRARREHYEQYF. The chain carries TRBV21-1 and TRBJ2-7; the D call of TRBD2 is as the table states it, not checked on the DNA. TRBV21-1 is recorded as a pseudogene. There are 17 residues in the CDR3.

J is TRBJ2-6 and V is TRBV14; the D is unclear. This CDR3 is built from 15 residues. From germline, CDR1 is SGHDN and CDR2 FVKESK. Deletions cut 6 bases from V and 0 bases from J, with 9 bases between. The CDR3 spells CASSRSGSGANVLTF. CDR3 coding DNA: TGTGCCAGCAGTCGGAGTGGCTCTGGGGCCAACGTCCTGACTTTC.

The rearrangement links TRBV7-8 to TRBJ1-1; 10 nucleotides align to TRBD1. Per germline, CDR1 SGHVS and CDR2 FQNEAQ. V trimming: 5 bases; J trimming: 4 bases; junction bases outside the gene matches: 4. The CDR3 sequence is 14 residues long. DNA for the CDR3: TGTGCCAGCAGCAACCGGGACAGGGGCACTGAAGCTTTCTTT. Protein product: CASSNRDRGTEAFF.

The chain has TRBV6-2 or TRBV6-3 and TRBJ2-7, with 7 bases aligning to TRBD1. Germline V gene data show CDR1 as MNHEY and CDR2 as SVGEGT. The CDR3 extends over 12 amino acids. Trimming removed 4 bases from V and 4 bases from J; junction bases left unmatched: 1. CDR3 region: CASSLQGYEQYF. The CDR3 DNA reads TGTGCCAGCAGTTTACAGGGGTACGAGCAGTACTTC.

The chain carries TRBV19 and TRBJ2-3; TRBD2 matches 7 bases. Germline-derived CDR1 and CDR2 are LNHDA and SQIVND (reference sequence). V shed 7 bases and J 1 base; nucleotides not matched to a gene: 2. This CDR3 region has 13 residues. CDR3 coding DNA: TGTGCCAGTAAGCTAGCGGGCACAGATACGCAGTATTTT. Translated: CASKLAGTDTQYF.

The chain couples TRBV7-9 to TRBJ1-2; 8 nucleotides match TRBD1. The V and J ends lost 4 bases and 6 bases, in that order; junction bases with no gene match: 7. The CDR3 has 14 residues. Germline CDR1 SEHNR, CDR2 FQNEAQ (reference sequence). The CDR3 region is CASSSDRAPNGYTF. CDR3 coding DNA: TGTGCCAGCAGCTCGGACAGGGCCCCGAATGGCTACACCTTC. Complete variable domain (other parts from reference TRBV7-9 and TRBJ1-2): DTGVSQNPRHKITKRGQNVTFRCDPISEHNRLYWYRQTLGQGPEFLTYFQNEAQLEKSRLLSDRFSAERPKGSFSTLEIQRTEQGDSAMYLCASSSDRAPNGYTFGSGTRLTVV.

The chain joins TRBV7-9 to TRBJ2-3, with D perhaps given as TRBD1 or TRBD2 (5 bases each). V lost 2 bases, J lost 5 bases, and 11 bases lay in between. This CDR3 spans 14 amino acids. The germline V gene encodes CDR1 SEHNR and CDR2 FQNEAQ (reference sequence). The CDR3 DNA reads as TGTGCCAGCAGCTTACCGGGGACGGGAGATACGCAGTATTTT. It encodes CASSLPGTGDTQYF.

V gene TRBV7-8 combines with J gene TRBJ1-4; D remains unclear. V was shortened by 3 bases and J by 1 base, with 6 bases between the two germline ends. Germline V gives CDR1 SGHVS, CDR2 FQNEAQ. The CDR3 runs 14 residues. The CDR3 loop is CASSLFRTNEKLFF. The CDR3 coding sequence is TGTGCCAGCAGCTTGTTTAGAACTAATGAAAAACTGTTTTTT.

The chain couples TRBV29-1 to TRBJ1-5; 8 bases align to TRBD1. This CDR3 spans 15 amino acids. Unmatched junction bases numbered 8, after V lost 4 bases and J lost 3 bases. The germline CDR1 and CDR2 sequences are SQVTM and ANQGSEA. The CDR3 bases are TGCAGCGTTGGAGTCGGACAGGGTTTCAATCAGCCCCAGCATTTT. Encoded protein: CSVGVGQGFNQPQHF.

The chain joins TRBV14 to TRBJ2-3; 8 nucleotides align to TRBD2. V trimming: 0 bases; J trimming: 4 bases; junction bases outside the gene matches: 9. Germline assignment: CDR1 SGHDN and CDR2 FVKESK. The CDR3 is 17 residues long. In DNA form, the CDR3 reads TGTGCCAGCAGCCAAGATCCACGGGGGGGCCTCGCAGATACGCAGTATTTT. Protein product: CASSQDPRGGLADTQYF.

This chain joins TRBV6-5 and TRBJ2-2, with TRBD2 as a possible D gene (6 bases). Germline V gene lookup returns CDR1 MNHEY and CDR2 SVGAGI. The CDR3 covers 12 residues. V gave up 7 bases and J gave up 8 bases, with 11 bases separating them. The CDR3 coding sequence is TGTGCCAGCATTGGGAGGTGGGGGGAGCTGTTTTTT. Protein sequence: CASIGRWGELFF.

This sequence joins TRBV2 and TRBJ1-4; 7 positions match TRBD1. The germline gives CDR1 SNHLY, CDR2 FYNNEI. The CDR3 sequence is 13 residues long. Trimming cost V 5 bases and J 7 bases; bases outside gene matches: 4. In DNA, the CDR3 is TGTGCCAGCAGTAGGGGGCTAGTTGAAAAACTGTTTTTT. Protein sequence: CASSRGLVEKLFF.

The chain is built from TRBV24-1 and TRBJ2-1; TRBD2 might be the D (5 bases). The length of the CDR3 is 16 residues. The germline gives CDR1 KGHDR, CDR2 SFDVKD. V shed 11 bases and J shed 12 bases, with 31 bases lying between them. CDR3 protein: CASPLWRKPFTMRQFF. CDR3 bases: TGTGCCAGCCCTTTGTGGAGGAAGCCGTTTACAATGAGGCAGTTCTTC.

V gene TRBV20-1 combines with J gene TRBJ1-5, with D possibly TRBD1 on 5 matching bases. V lost 3 bases and J lost 6, with 18 bases in between. Germline CDR1 and CDR2: DFQATT and SNEGSKA (reference sequence). This CDR3 contains 15 residues. CDR3: CSASIPKGSGQPQHF. Here the CDR3 DNA reads TGCAGTGCTAGTATTCCCAAGGGGAGCGGTCAGCCCCAGCATTTT.

The chain links TRBV10-3 to TRBJ2-1; 9 nucleotides align to TRBD2. The CDR3 contains 16 residues. Trimming removed 10 bases from V and 4 bases from J; junction bases left unmatched: 14. CDR1 ENHRY and CDR2 SYGVKD come from the germline V gene. The CDR3, as DNA: TGTGCCACCCCCCTAGAGGCGGGGGGGCGATACAATGAGCAGTTCTTC. Translating it yields CATPLEAGGRYNEQFF.

This clone was seen only once. The rearrangement uses TRBV6-5 and TRBJ1-1; 8 bases are a match to TRBD1. After removal of 6 bases from V and 4 bases from J, the junction contained 7 bases not matched to a gene. Looked up from germline, CDR1 is MNHEY and CDR2 is SVGAGI. The CDR3 covers 14 residues. This chain's CDR3 is CASSPGGLLTEAFF. Written as DNA, the CDR3 is TGTGCCAGCAGCCCAGGGGGCTTACTCACTGAAGCTTTCTTT.

The rearrangement joins TRBV2 to TRBJ2-1; TRBD2 matches at 9 bases. The CDR3 has 15 amino acids. Germline-derived CDR1 and CDR2 are SNHLY and FYNNEI. After removal of 8 bases from V and 4 bases from J, the junction contained 9 bases not matched to a gene. Written as DNA, the CDR3 is TGTGCCAGCGGAGGGAATAGCGGGGGATACAATGAGCAGTTCTTC. Translating it yields CASGGNSGGYNEQFF.

This chain links TRBV27 with TRBJ1-5; no reliable D call. Between the trimmed V and J ends, which lost 6 bases and 5 bases, there was a span of 20 bases. Germline V gene lookup returns CDR1 MNHEY and CDR2 SMNVEV (reference sequence). This CDR3 spans 16 amino acids. This CDR3 is CASRPAPSERYQPQHF. CDR3 sequence (DNA): TGTGCCAGCAGGCCCGCCCCTTCAGAGCGGTATCAGCCCCAGCATTTT.

The chain carries TRBV6-5 and TRBJ2-3, with D unresolved. The germline V gene encodes CDR1 MNHEY and CDR2 SVGAGI. This CDR3 region has 15 residues. V was pared by 5 bases and J by 0 bases, with 12 bases between. The CDR3 loop reads CASSTEHTSTDTQYF. The DNA for the CDR3 is TGTGCCAGCAGTACGGAGCACACTAGCACAGATACGCAGTATTTT.

The chain employs TRBV21-1 and TRBJ2-3; the D call TRBD2 from the table was never checked on the DNA. TRBV21-1 corresponds to a pseudogene. The CDR3 spans 21 residues. CDR3 residues: CASSKKWFGPSGGASTDTQYF. CDR3 DNA sequence: TGTGCCAGCAGCAAAAAGTGGTTCGGGCCTAGCGGGGGGGCTAGCACAGATACGCAGTATTTT.

The chain carries TRBV6-5 and TRBJ2-7, with a possible D match to TRBD1 (6 bases). The CDR3 extends over 13 amino acids. Trimming pared 5 bases from V and 3 bases from J, leaving 11 bases between. The germline V gene has CDR1 MNHEY and CDR2 SVGAGI. The CDR3 is CASSLGQSYEQYF. CDR3 DNA sequence: TGTGCCAGCAGTCTAGGACAGAGCTACGAGCAGTACTTC.

The count of this clone is one. The genes are TRBV12-3 or TRBV12-4 and TRBJ1-2, with D perhaps matching TRBD1 (5 bases). Trimming cost V 3 bases and J 6 bases, with 11 bases left between them. The CDR3 runs 13 residues. The CDR3 sequence is CASSFRGVHGYTF. As DNA, the CDR3 is TGTGCCAGCAGTTTTCGGGGGGTCCATGGCTACACCTTC.

V is TRBV2 and J is TRBJ2-7, with TRBD1 matching 7 bases. J lost 2 bases, V lost 5 bases, and 3 bases had no gene match. CDR1 is SNHLY and CDR2 is FYNNEI in the germline V gene. CDR3 length: 13 amino acids. The CDR3 reads CASSWDRPYEQYF. The CDR3, as DNA: TGTGCCAGCAGTTGGGACAGACCCTACGAGCAGTACTTC.

The V gene is TRBV2, the J gene TRBJ2-5; D is perhaps TRBD2 (6 bases). This CDR3 has 14 residues. CDR1 and CDR2 (germline): SNHLY, FYNNEI. V was trimmed by 7 bases and J by 2 bases, leaving 14 bases between them. The DNA of the CDR3 is TGTGCCAGCATACGGTGGGACTTTCAAGAGACCCAGTACTTC. Protein: CASIRWDFQETQYF.

In DNA, the CDR3 is TGCGCCAGCAGCTTGGGTTCTAGCGGCTCCTACAATGAGCAGTTCTTC. Residues: CASSLGSSGSYNEQFF. The V gene is TRBV5-1, the J gene TRBJ2-1; 7 bases are shared with TRBD2. J was trimmed by 0 bases and V by 0 bases; bases with no gene match: 3. There are 16 residues in the CDR3. The germline CDR1 and CDR2 sequences are SGHRS and YFSETQ.